This TCR beta chain is from a study of beta chain features in type 1 diabetes. Background on the study: Sorted cells numbering roughly 100,000,000 were examined across all samples.

Purity (above 95%) was reached by all sorted populations. Broader study findings: A potential PCR bias toward shorter templates would be equal in patient and control samples.

For this clone: Antigen unknown.

The investigators reverse transcribed all of the isolated RNA, so they sequenced expressed TCRB transcripts. Clones were sequenced by immunoSEQ multiplex PCR, and TCRdb holds only the in-frame ones, with some missing. The repertoire has 200,000 to 250,000 clones, about 11% of them found once; the top ten carry over 1%. CDR1 LNHDA and CDR2 SQIVND come from the germline V gene (reference sequence). V dropped 8 bases and J dropped 7; count of bases not matched to a gene: 10. The CDR3 covers 15 residues. This receptor was identified in a man aged 18 to 35 in good health. This chain uses TRBV19 with TRBJ2-3; 12 bases line up with TRBD2. The sequencing input was central memory CD4+ T cells from blood. The CDR3 bases are TGTGCCAGTCACGGACTAGCGGGAAGGCCATATACGCAGTATTTT. As protein: CASHGLAGRPYTQYF.